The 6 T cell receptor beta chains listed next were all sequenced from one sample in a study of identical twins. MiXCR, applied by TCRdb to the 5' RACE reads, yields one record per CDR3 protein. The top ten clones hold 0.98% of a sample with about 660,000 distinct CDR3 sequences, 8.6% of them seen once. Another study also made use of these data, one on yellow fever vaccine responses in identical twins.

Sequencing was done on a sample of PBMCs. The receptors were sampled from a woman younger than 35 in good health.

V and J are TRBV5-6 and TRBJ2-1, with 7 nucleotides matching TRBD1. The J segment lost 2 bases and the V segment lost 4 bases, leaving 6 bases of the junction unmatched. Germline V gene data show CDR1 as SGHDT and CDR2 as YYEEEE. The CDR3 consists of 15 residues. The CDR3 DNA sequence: TGTGCCAGCAGCCTCCGGGACAGACCCTACAATGAGCAGTTCTTC. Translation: CASSLRDRPYNEQFF. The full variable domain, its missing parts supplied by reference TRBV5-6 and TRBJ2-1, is DAGVTQSPTHLIKTRGQQVTLRCSPKSGHDTVSWYQQALGQGPQFIFQYYEEEERQRGNFPDRFSGHQFPNYSSELNVNALLLGDSALYLCASSLRDRPYNEQFFGPGTRLTVL.

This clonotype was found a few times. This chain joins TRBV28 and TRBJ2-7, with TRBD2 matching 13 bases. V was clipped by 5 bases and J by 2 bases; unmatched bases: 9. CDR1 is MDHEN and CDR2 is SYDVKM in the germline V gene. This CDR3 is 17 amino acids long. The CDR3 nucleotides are TGTGCCAGCAGTAGACTAGCGGGGGGATTCACCGCCTACGAGCAGTACTTC. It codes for CASSRLAGGFTAYEQYF.

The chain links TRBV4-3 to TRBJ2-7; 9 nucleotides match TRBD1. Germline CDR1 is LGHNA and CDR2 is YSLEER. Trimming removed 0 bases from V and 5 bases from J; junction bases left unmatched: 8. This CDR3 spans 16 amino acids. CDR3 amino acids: CASSQDGGQGGHEQYF. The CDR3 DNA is TGCGCCAGCAGCCAAGATGGGGGACAGGGTGGCCACGAGCAGTACTTC.

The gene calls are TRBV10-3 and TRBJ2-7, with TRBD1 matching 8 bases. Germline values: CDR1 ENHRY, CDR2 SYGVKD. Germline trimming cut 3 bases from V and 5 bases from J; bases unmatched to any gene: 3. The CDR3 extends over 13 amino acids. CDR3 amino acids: CAISDRGQDEQYF. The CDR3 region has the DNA TGTGCCATCAGTGATAGGGGACAGGACGAGCAGTACTTC.

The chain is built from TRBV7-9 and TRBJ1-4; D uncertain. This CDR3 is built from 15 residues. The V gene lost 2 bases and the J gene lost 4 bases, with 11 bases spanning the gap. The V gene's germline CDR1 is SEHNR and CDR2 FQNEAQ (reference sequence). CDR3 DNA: TGTGCCAGCAGCTTAAGCCGGGATCTTAATGAAAAACTGTTTTTT. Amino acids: CASSLSRDLNEKLFF.

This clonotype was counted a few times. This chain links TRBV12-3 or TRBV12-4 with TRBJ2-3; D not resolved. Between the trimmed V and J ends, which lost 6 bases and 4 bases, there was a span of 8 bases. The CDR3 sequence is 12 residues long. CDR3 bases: TGTGCCAGCAGGCTCGGCCCAGATACGCAGTATTTT. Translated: CASRLGPDTQYF.